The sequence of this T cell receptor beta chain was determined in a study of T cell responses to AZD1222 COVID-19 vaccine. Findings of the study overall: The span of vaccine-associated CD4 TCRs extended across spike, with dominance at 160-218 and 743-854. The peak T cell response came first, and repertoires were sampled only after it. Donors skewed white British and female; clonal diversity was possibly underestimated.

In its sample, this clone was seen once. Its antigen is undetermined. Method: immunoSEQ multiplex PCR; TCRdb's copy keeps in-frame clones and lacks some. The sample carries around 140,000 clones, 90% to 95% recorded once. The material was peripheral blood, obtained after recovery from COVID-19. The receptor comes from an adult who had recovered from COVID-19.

The CDR3 region is CASSSQADEAFF. CDR3 in DNA: TGTGCCAGCAGTTCCCAGGCCGATGAAGCTTTCTTT. The chain carries TRBV12-3 or TRBV12-4 and TRBJ1-1; unclear D gene. This CDR3 spans 12 amino acids. Trimming took off 4 bases at V and 7 bases at J, with 10 bases between the two ends.